The 9 T cell receptor beta chains in this list originate from one sample, sequenced in a study of OX40 agonist ivuxolimab in advanced cancers. Some clones are missing from TCRdb's copy, which holds only in-frame ones; the method was immunoSEQ multiplex PCR. Found here are about 60,000 clones, 86% of them singletons; the top ten hold around 0.6%. The specimen comprised CD4+ or CD8+ T cells sorted from blood, sampled in a trial of the OX40 agonist ivuxolimab. These receptors came from an adult with an advanced solid tumor such as melanoma, head and neck, liver or kidney cancer.

The CDR3 sequence is CAWSGTRDSPLHF. CDR3 nucleotides: TGTGCCTGGAGTGGGACAAGGGATTCACCCCTCCACTTT. This chain connects TRBV30 to TRBJ1-6; TRBD1 is a possible D gene (5 bases). Germline-derived CDR1 and CDR2 are GTSNPN and SVGIG (reference sequence). This CDR3 is 13 amino acids long. Trimming shortened V by 1 base and J by 8 bases, and 9 bases separated the two germline ends.

This clone appeared a single time. This chain connects TRBV29-1 to TRBJ2-3; D might be TRBD1 or TRBD2, each matching 6 bases. Trimming took 7 bases from V and 1 from J, leaving 15 bases between them. Per germline, CDR1 SQVTM and CDR2 ANQGSEA. The length of the CDR3 is 14 residues. As DNA, the CDR3 is TGCAGCGGCCAAACAGGGACTGGCACAGATACGCAGTATTTT. Translating gives CSGQTGTGTDTQYF.

The chain has TRBV30 and TRBJ1-2; 8 bases match TRBD1. The CDR3 is made up of 16 amino acids. The V gene end was trimmed by 1 base and the J gene end by 4 bases; junction bases not matched to a gene: 11. Germline V gene lookup returns CDR1 GTSNPN and CDR2 SVGIG (reference sequence). The CDR3 sequence is CAWSAPGTGSFYGYTF. As DNA, the CDR3 is TGTGCCTGGAGTGCTCCCGGGACAGGCTCCTTCTATGGCTACACCTTC.

The chain combines TRBV2 with TRBJ1-1; weak D call: TRBD1 (5 bases). This CDR3 region has 14 residues. V was trimmed by 0 bases and J by 8 bases, leaving 13 bases between them. Looked up from germline, CDR1 is SNHLY and CDR2 is FYNNEI. Written as DNA, the CDR3 is TGTGCCAGCAGTGAAGCGCTTGCGGCAGGGGAAGCTTTCTTT. Amino acids: CASSEALAAGEAFF. The full variable domain, with the rest looked up from reference TRBV2 and TRBJ1-1, is EPEVTQTPSHQVTQMGQEVILRCVPISNHLYFYWYRQILGQKVEFLVSFYNNEISEKSEIFDDQFSVERPDGSNFTLKIRSTKLEDSAMYFCASSEALAAGEAFFGQGTRLTVV.

The chain couples TRBV18 to TRBJ2-3; TRBD1 might be the D (5 bases). V lost 5 bases and J 2 bases, leaving 14 bases between the germline ends. CDR1 is KGHSH and CDR2 is LQKENI in the germline V gene. This CDR3 is 15 amino acids long. The CDR3 loop reads CASSSFRTNTDTQYF. For the CDR3, the DNA is TGTGCCAGCTCAAGTTTCAGGACAAACACAGATACGCAGTATTTT.

The sample holds one count of this clone. V and J are TRBV11-2 and TRBJ2-3; 8 bases agree with TRBD1. This CDR3 region has 16 residues. Looked up from germline, CDR1 is SGHAT and CDR2 is FQNNGV. V lost 2 bases to trimming and J lost 5 bases; unmatched junction nucleotides: 9. The CDR3 is CASSLSSRGRVDTQYF. CDR3 DNA: TGTGCCAGCAGCTTAAGCTCCAGGGGGCGTGTAGATACGCAGTATTTT.

The J gene is TRBJ2-7, the V gene TRBV20-1; D not certain. Germline V gene sequence: CDR1 DFQATT, CDR2 SNEGSKA (reference sequence). The CDR3 is 10 amino acids. V lost 3 bases, J lost 5 bases, and 5 bases lay in between. This chain's CDR3 is CSARENEQYF. DNA of the CDR3: TGCAGTGCTAGGGAAAACGAGCAGTACTTC.

The chain joins TRBV28 to TRBJ1-5, with a weak D call TRBD1 (5 bases). The V gene lost 7 bases and the J gene lost 4 bases, with 17 bases spanning the gap. Germline V gene lookup returns CDR1 MDHEN and CDR2 SYDVKM. CDR3 length: 15 residues. DNA for the CDR3: TGTGCCAGCAACCCCCTGGTTCAGGGAAATCAGCCCCAGCATTTT. Encoded protein: CASNPLVQGNQPQHF.

The rearrangement links TRBV28 to TRBJ1-2, with a tentative D call TRBD1 (6 bases). This CDR3 is 14 amino acids long. Germline V gene lookup returns CDR1 MDHEN and CDR2 SYDVKM. Deletions cut 4 bases from V and 2 bases from J, with 11 bases between. The CDR3, as DNA: TGTGCCAGCAGTTCCTTGGACAGCAACTATGGCTACACCTTC. It specifies CASSSLDSNYGYTF.